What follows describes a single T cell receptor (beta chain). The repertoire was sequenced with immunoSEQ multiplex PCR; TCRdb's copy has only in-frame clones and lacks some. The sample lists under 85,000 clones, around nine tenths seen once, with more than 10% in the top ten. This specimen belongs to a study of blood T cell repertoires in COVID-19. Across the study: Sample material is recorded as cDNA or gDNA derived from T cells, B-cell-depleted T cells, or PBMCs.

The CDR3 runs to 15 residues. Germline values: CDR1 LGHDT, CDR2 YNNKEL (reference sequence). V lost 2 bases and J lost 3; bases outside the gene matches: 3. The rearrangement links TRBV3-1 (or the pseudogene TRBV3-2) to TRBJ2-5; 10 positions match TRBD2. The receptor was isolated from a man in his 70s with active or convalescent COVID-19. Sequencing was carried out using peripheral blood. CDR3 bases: TGTGCCAGCAGCCAAACCGGACTAGCGGAAGAGACCCAGTACTTC. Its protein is CASSQTGLAEETQYF.